The 13 T cell receptor beta chains presented below share a single source sample, sequenced in a study of blood T cells in healthy people across ages. Using a J-beta primer mix together with a sample-barcoded 5' primer, a second PCR was run for about 6 to 12 cycles. TCRdb used MiXCR to reprocess the 5' RACE reads, holding one entry per CDR3 protein. The table records hundreds of thousands of distinct CDR3 sequences, 58% of them present only once. Source material: blood. The origin of the receptors is a man aged 55 to 70 in good health.

The chain uses TRBV5-1 and TRBJ1-6; D remains unclear. Germline CDR1 and CDR2: SGHRS and YFSETQ. V was clipped by 4 bases and J by 7 bases, with 24 bases between them. The CDR3 covers 18 residues. The CDR3 nucleotides read TGCGCCAGCAGCGTGCCTCATCTGCCAGGCAGGAGGAATTCACCCCTCCACTTT. This sequence encodes CASSVPHLPGRRNSPLHF.

This chain links TRBV21-1 with TRBJ1-5. TRBV21-1 is deemed a pseudogene. The CDR3 covers 15 residues. As DNA, the CDR3 is TGTGCCAGCAGCAAAGTGGCTTATAGCAATCAGCCCCAGCATTTT. Translated, it gives CASSKVAYSNQPQHF.

The chain has TRBV27 and TRBJ2-2, with TRBD2 as a possible D gene (5 bases). The V end lost 5 bases, the J end lost 4 bases, and 11 bases lay between the germline ends. Germline CDR1 is MNHEY and CDR2 is SMNVEV (reference sequence). The CDR3 runs 14 residues. The CDR3 region is CASSARAPTGELFF. Written as DNA, the CDR3 is TGTGCCAGCAGTGCGAGGGCCCCCACCGGGGAGCTGTTTTTT.

The gene calls are TRBV5-1 and TRBJ2-3; 12 bases agree with TRBD2. This CDR3 spans 16 amino acids. The germline V gene has CDR1 SGHRS and CDR2 YFSETQ. V lost 4 bases to trimming and J lost 5 bases; unmatched junction nucleotides: 8. The CDR3 loop reads CASSHASGGAVDTQYF. Here the CDR3 DNA reads TGCGCCAGCAGCCACGCTAGCGGGGGGGCGGTAGATACGCAGTATTTT.

The chain has TRBV21-1 and TRBJ2-5; the table calls TRBD1, which could not be checked here. TRBV21-1 is tagged as a pseudogene. CDR3 size: 16 residues. The CDR3 is CASSKGVWTEKETQYF. As DNA, the CDR3 is TGTGCCAGCAGCAAAGGCGTGTGGACAGAAAAAGAGACCCAGTACTTC.

This clonotype was detected once. The chain links TRBV6-1 to TRBJ1-6, with 10 positions matching TRBD1. With V trimmed by 8 bases and J by 4 bases, 2 bases remained unmatched. Per the germline V gene, CDR1 is MNHNS and CDR2 is SASEGT. The CDR3 is 14 amino acids. CDR3 region: CASGGQGYNSPLHF. CDR3 bases: TGTGCCAGCGGGGGACAGGGGTATAATTCACCCCTCCACTTT.

The chain employs TRBV5-1 and TRBJ2-5; 8 bases map to TRBD2. V was pared by 2 bases and J by 6 bases, with 9 bases of the junction left unmatched. The germline gives CDR1 SGHRS, CDR2 YFSETQ. This CDR3 comprises 15 residues. The CDR3 nucleotides are TGCGCCAGCAGCTTCGACGGGGGGGCCGCCCAGACCCAGTACTTC. Its translation: CASSFDGGAAQTQYF. The variable domain in full, completed from reference TRBV5-1 and TRBJ2-5, reads KAGVTQTPRYLIKTRGQQVTLSCSPISGHRSVSWYQQTPGQGLQFLFEYFSETQRNKGNFPGRFSGRQFSNSRSEMNVSTLELGDSALYLCASSFDGGAAQTQYFGPGTRLLVL.

This chain joins TRBV5-1 and TRBJ2-5; 7 bases are a match to TRBD1. CDR1 and CDR2 from the germline V gene are SGHRS and YFSETQ. This CDR3 is 14 amino acids long. V was clipped by 8 bases and J by 1 base; unmatched bases: 8. The CDR3 spells CASWGQLRQETQYF. For the CDR3, the DNA is TGCGCCAGTTGGGGACAGCTACGCCAAGAGACCCAGTACTTC.

Details on this clonotype: A much bigger clone sits one base away, suggesting this may be a read error. The chain recombines TRBV28 with TRBJ2-4; D is unresolved. Trimming took off 5 bases at V and 5 bases at J, with 13 bases between the two ends. Germline CDR1 reads MDHEN; CDR2 reads SYDVKM. The CDR3 consists of 14 residues. CDR3 amino acids: CASSAPAGENIQYF. The DNA for the CDR3 is TGTGCCAGCAGTGCCCCAGCAGGCGAAAACATTCAGTACTTC.

The chain carries TRBV4-1 and TRBJ2-3; possibly TRBD2 for D (5 bases). V lost 0 bases, J lost 1 base, and 14 bases lay in between. Germline V gives CDR1 MGHRA, CDR2 YSYEKL. CDR3 length: 17 amino acids. This CDR3 reads CASSQDQTGSRTDTQYF. CDR3 sequence (DNA): TGCGCCAGCAGCCAAGATCAAACGGGGTCTCGCACAGATACGCAGTATTTT.

The table lists this clonotype with a few counts. The CDR3 DNA reads as TGTGCCAGCGTTCGGGGGGGATGGGGCACTGAAGCTTTCTTT. It specifies CASVRGGWGTEAFF. This chain links TRBV2 with TRBJ1-1, with a possible D match to TRBD1 (5 bases). The CDR3 totals 14 residues. Trimming pared 8 bases from V and 4 bases from J, leaving 17 bases between. Germline CDR1 and CDR2: SNHLY and FYNNEI.

The chain combines TRBV7-9 with TRBJ2-3, with D possibly matching TRBD2 (6 bases). V lost 5 bases and J lost 5, with 20 bases in between. CDR1 and CDR2 (germline): SEHNR, FQNEAQ (reference sequence). This CDR3 is 16 amino acids long. The CDR3 is CASSTSQALGGDTQYF. The CDR3 nucleotides read TGTGCCAGCAGCACCTCACAGGCGCTCGGGGGAGATACGCAGTATTTT.

In DNA, the CDR3 is TGTGCCAGCAGCCAAGATCTTGTAGCGGGTTCACCGTTCTTC. It yields the protein CASSQDLVAGSPFF. The V gene is TRBV3-1, the J gene TRBJ2-1, with TRBD2 matching over 7 bases. This CDR3 contains 14 residues. Germline CDR1 reads LGHDT; CDR2 reads YNNKEL (reference sequence). Germline trimming cut 0 bases from V and 15 bases from J; bases unmatched to any gene: 11.